The source of this T cell receptor beta chain is a study of blood T cell repertoires in COVID-19 (dated by TCRdb to about 2020). Describing the broader study: The collaborator samples originated in the United States, Italy and Spain and spanned the acute and convalescent phases of COVID-19. The prospective study material was composed of cDNA or gDNA derived from T cells, B-cell-depleted T cells, or PBMCs. Deeply sampled blood TCRbeta repertoires from subjects exposed to, actively infected with, or recovered from COVID-19 were included in the dataset. The repertoires were made available in a free public database intended to serve as a resource for research on the immune response to SARS-CoV-2. Samples came from the ongoing ImmuneRACE study (first 160 participants) plus 1,254 subjects from 6 global collaborators. Sample metadata almost always included a de-identified subject ID, COVID-19 status, age in years and sex. Where available, HLA class I and class II types were taken from metadata supplied by the sample provider and were not determined by assay-based typing.

This clone was seen just once. The clone's antigen remains unknown. Base quality data are lacking; no much larger clone is found one base away. The immunoSEQ Assay, a bias-controlled multiplex PCR, was used to amplify TCRbeta CDR3 regions from genomic DNA. On the authors' methods: Nucleated cell counts per sample were estimated from amplification of reference gene primers within the assay. Sequence reads were collapsed and filtered to measure the absolute abundance of every unique TCRbeta CDR3 rearrangement. For each sample, productive Simpson clonality was calculated as the square root of Simpson's diversity index over productive rearrangements. TCRdb re-hosts the immuneACCESS table, in-frame sequences only. Its copies lack some clones; in the studies checked, an unresolved V gene accounts for under half of them, and the cause for the rest is not known. V, J and clone size were drawn from that table, and D and trimming were deduced from the DNA. Here the sample has tens of thousands of clones; roughly 80% occur a single time. The top ten hold just over 3% of the sample.

The full study reports these points: How much clinical and demographic metadata was included differed by source and by participant, and the metadata was provided uncurated.

One collaborating source in Seattle enrolled patients during active infection and followed them longitudinally through the course of disease. Whole blood was collected in K2EDTA tubes by collaborating institutions according to the institutions' own protocols. For TCRbeta analysis, collaborators shipped samples as frozen whole blood, isolated PBMCs, or DNA extracted from either of those sample types. As encoded in the germline V gene (reference sequence), CDR1 is LNHNV while CDR2 is YYDKDF. The germline ends are 15 bases apart after V is trimmed by 4 bases and J by 3 bases. From the cysteine up to the phenylalanine, the CDR3 has a length of 15 residues. Here the CDR3 DNA is all that survives: 45 bases in frame from base 1.

This clonotype was obtained from a man in his 70s with COVID-19, enrolled during active disease. This sequence uses TRBV15 and TRBJ1-1; no D gene is confidently identified. The sample consisted of peripheral blood. The nucleotide sequence reads as follows: TGTGCCACCAGCAACCCTGGAGGAGGACACACTGAAGCTTTCTTT. It translates to CATSNPGGGHTEAFF.